The T cell receptor (beta chain) described here comes from a study of cytomegalovirus exposure and HLA in healthy donors. General study results and limits: In a later analysis, TCR beta V- and J-gene trimming was associated with a missense DCLRE1C variant. In vitro work confirmed that three CMV-associated chains recognize CMV antigens.

Concerning this clone: The antigen is unknown.

The CDR3 length is 15 residues. The V and J ends lost 2 bases and 6 bases, in that order; junction bases with no gene match: 6. Germline values: CDR1 SGHNT, CDR2 YENEEA. Amplification used 60 Vbeta primers and 13 Jbeta primers. TCRdb's copy holds only in-frame clones and misses some; the assay was immunoSEQ multiplex PCR. The sample yields around 110,000 clones, 60% to 80% seen once. This sequence was found in a boy aged 5-17 years in good health and CMV-seronegative. Sequencing was done on a sample of PBMCs. The rearrangement joins TRBV11-3 to TRBJ2-3; TRBD2 matches 9 bases. CDR3 sequence (DNA): TGTGCCAGCAGCTTATTGGCGGGGGGGCAGGATACGCAGTATTTT. This translates into CASSLLAGGQDTQYF.